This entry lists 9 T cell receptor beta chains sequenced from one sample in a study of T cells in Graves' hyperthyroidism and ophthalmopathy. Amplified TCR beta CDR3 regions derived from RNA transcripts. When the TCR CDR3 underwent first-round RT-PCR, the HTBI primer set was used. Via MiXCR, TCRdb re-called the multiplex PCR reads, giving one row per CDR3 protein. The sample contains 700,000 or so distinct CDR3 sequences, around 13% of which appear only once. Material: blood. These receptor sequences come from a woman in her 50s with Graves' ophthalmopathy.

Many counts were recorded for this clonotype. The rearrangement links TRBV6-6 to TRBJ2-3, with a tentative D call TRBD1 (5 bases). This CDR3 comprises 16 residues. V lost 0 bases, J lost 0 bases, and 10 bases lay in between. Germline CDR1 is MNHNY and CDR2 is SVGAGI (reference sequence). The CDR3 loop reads CASSYSWGASTDTQYF. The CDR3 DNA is TGTGCCAGCAGTTACTCGTGGGGCGCTAGCACAGATACGCAGTATTTT.

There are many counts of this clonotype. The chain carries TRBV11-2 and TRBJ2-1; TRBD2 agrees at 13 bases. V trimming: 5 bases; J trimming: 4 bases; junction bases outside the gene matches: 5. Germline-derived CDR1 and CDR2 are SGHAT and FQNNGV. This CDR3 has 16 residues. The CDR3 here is CASSPGLAGVYNEQFF. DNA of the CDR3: TGTGCCAGCAGCCCTGGACTAGCGGGAGTTTACAATGAGCAGTTCTTC.

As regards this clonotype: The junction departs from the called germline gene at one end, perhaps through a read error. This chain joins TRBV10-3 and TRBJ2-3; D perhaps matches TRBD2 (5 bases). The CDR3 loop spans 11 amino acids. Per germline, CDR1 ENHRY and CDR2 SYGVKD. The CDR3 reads CAISEGDTQYF. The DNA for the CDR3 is TGCGCCATCAGTGAGGGAGATACGCAGTATTTT.

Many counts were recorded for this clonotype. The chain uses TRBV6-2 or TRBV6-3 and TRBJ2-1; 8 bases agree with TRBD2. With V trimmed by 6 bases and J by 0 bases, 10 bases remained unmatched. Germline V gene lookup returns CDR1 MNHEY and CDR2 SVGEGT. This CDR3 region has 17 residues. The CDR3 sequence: CASSRVSGTSSYNEQFF. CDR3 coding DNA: TGTGCCAGCAGCCGAGTCTCCGGGACTAGCTCCTACAATGAGCAGTTCTTC.

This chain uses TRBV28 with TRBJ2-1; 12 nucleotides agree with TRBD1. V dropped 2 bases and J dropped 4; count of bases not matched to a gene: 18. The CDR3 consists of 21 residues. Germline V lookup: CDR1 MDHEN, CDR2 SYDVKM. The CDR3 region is CASSLPLPGTGGILTYNEQFF. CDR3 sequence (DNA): TGTGCCAGCAGTTTACCTCTTCCCGGGACAGGGGGCATCCTCACGTACAATGAGCAGTTCTTC.

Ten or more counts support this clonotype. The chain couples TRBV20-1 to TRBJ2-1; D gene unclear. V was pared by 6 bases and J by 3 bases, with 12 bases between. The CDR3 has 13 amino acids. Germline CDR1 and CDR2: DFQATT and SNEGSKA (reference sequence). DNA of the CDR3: TGCAGTGCCATTTGGGCGGACTACAATGAGCAGTTCTTC. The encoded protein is CSAIWADYNEQFF.

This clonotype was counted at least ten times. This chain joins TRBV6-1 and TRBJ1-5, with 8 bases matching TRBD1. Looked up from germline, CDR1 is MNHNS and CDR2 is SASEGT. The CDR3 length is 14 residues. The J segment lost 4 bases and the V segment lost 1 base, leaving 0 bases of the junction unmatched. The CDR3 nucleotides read TGTGCCAGCAGTGAAGGGACAGGGAATCAGCCCCAGCATTTT. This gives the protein CASSEGTGNQPQHF.

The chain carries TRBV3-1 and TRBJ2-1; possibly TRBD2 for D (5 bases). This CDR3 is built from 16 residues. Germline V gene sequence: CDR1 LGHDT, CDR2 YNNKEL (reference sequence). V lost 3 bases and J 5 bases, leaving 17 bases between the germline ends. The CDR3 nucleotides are TGTGCCAGCAGCCACACTGGAGGCATGACCCACAATGAGCAGTTCTTC. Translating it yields CASSHTGGMTHNEQFF.

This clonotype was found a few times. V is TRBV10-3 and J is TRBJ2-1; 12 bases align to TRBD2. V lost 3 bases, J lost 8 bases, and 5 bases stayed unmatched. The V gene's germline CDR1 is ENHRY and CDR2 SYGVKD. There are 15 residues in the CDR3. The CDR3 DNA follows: TGTGCCATCAGTGAAGAGACTAGCGGGAGATATGAGCAGTTCTTC. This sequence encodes CAISEETSGRYEQFF.